Below, one T cell receptor beta chain is given with its context. Germline assignment: CDR1 LGHDT and CDR2 YNNKEL (reference sequence). V dropped 1 base and J dropped 2 bases, with 12 bases sitting between them. The CDR3 sequence is 17 residues long. TCRdb reprocessed the RACE reads via MiXCR and lists one record per CDR3 protein. The table lists roughly 100,000 distinct CDR3 sequences, 12% of them singletons. This sample's time point: pre-sensitization, week 0. Described treatment: therapeutic diphenylcyclopropenone sensitization with weekly scalp DPC. These data belong to a study of human T cells and chemical hapten exposure. At the level of the study: Patients, predominantly female, presented with alopecia areata, totalis or universalis.

This chain uses TRBV3-1 with TRBJ2-6, with D uncertain. This specimen consisted of whole blood, obtained in connection with sensitization to the hapten diphenylcyclopropenone (DPC). This TCR was sampled from a woman in her forties or fifties with alopecia areata. Some clones in this sample may be carry-over from other donors' samples. The CDR3 coding sequence is TGTGCCAGCAGCCAAGGGGCCTGGACCCCTGGGGCCAACGTCCTGACTTTC. Its protein is CASSQGAWTPGANVLTF.